Presented here are 8 T cell receptor beta chains from one specimen sequenced in a study of blood T cell repertoires in COVID-19. The repertoire was sequenced with immunoSEQ multiplex PCR; TCRdb's copy has only in-frame clones and lacks some. This sample has fewer than 120,000 clones; over 75% occur once, and the top ten carry roughly 17%. The specimen sequenced was peripheral blood. All receptors derive from a woman aged 80 or older with active or convalescent COVID-19.

The chain combines TRBV5-1 with TRBJ2-5; the match to TRBD2 covers 8 bases. The CDR3 runs 14 residues. The germline gives CDR1 SGHRS, CDR2 YFSETQ. The V segment lost 3 bases and the J segment 4 bases; nucleotides outside the gene matches: 5. The CDR3 DNA is TGCGCCAGCAGCTCCCACGGGGGGGGAGAGACCCAGTACTTC. Protein product: CASSSHGGGETQYF.

This chain uses TRBV18 with TRBJ2-7; TRBD1 matches 7 bases. This CDR3 contains 15 residues. The germline V gene encodes CDR1 KGHSH and CDR2 LQKENI. Trimming cost V 2 bases and J 5 bases; bases outside gene matches: 9. DNA of the CDR3: TGTGCCAGCTCACCAAGGGCAGGGGGATACAACGAGCAGTACTTC. It translates to CASSPRAGGYNEQYF.

The table lists this clone with a count of one. The rearrangement links TRBV3-1 (or the pseudogene TRBV3-2) to TRBJ2-1; D is perhaps TRBD2 (5 bases). CDR1 is LGHDT and CDR2 is YNNKEL in the germline V gene (reference sequence). The CDR3 consists of 16 residues. The germline V and J ends were trimmed by 0 bases and 9 bases, with 18 bases remaining between them. CDR3 nucleotides: TGTGCCAGCAGCCAAGATCATAGGGCCCCCCGGGGTGAGCAGTTCTTC. Protein: CASSQDHRAPRGEQFF.

This sequence joins TRBV7-6 and TRBJ2-2; 11 nucleotides agree with TRBD2. This CDR3 contains 15 residues. V shed 4 bases and J 3 bases; nucleotides not matched to a gene: 1. CDR1 SGHVS and CDR2 FNYEAQ come from the germline V gene. The CDR3 DNA is TGTGCCAGCAGCTGGACTAGCGGGCACACCGGGGAGCTGTTTTTT. Translated, it gives CASSWTSGHTGELFF.

This clone was seen repeatedly, ten times or more. The chain couples TRBV7-6 to TRBJ2-1, with 8 bases lining up with TRBD2. V lost 5 bases, J lost 8 bases, and 14 bases stayed unmatched. CDR1 and CDR2 from the germline V gene are SGHVS and FNYEAQ. This CDR3 has 16 residues. CDR3 sequence: CASSPRGAGVLDEQFF. In nucleotides, the CDR3 is TGTGCCAGCAGCCCGAGAGGAGCGGGAGTTTTGGATGAGCAGTTCTTC.

The genes are TRBV5-1 and TRBJ2-5; D gene uncertain. Germline V gene data show CDR1 as SGHRS and CDR2 as YFSETQ. The V end was cut by 4 bases, the J end by 6 bases, with 16 bases between. This CDR3 has 14 residues. This chain's CDR3 is CASSPIISAQTQYF. CDR3 nucleotides: TGCGCCAGCAGCCCCATTATAAGCGCACAGACCCAGTACTTC.

V usage is TRBV5-1 and J usage is TRBJ1-6; 10 nucleotides agree with TRBD1. There are 15 residues in the CDR3. Germline CDR1 SGHRS, CDR2 YFSETQ. V lost 0 bases and J lost 11; bases outside the gene matches: 5. The CDR3 DNA follows: TGCGCCAGCAGCTTGGGACAGGGGGCGCTCACACCCCTCCACTTT. As protein: CASSLGQGALTPLHF.

The chain is built from TRBV4-1 and TRBJ2-3, with 7 bases identical to TRBD1. Trimming at V came to 0 bases and at J to 8 bases, leaving 8 bases not matched to a gene. This CDR3 has 15 residues. CDR1 and CDR2 (germline): MGHRA, YSYEKL. The CDR3: CASSQEGNRGPTQYF. In DNA, the CDR3 is TGCGCCAGCAGCCAAGAAGGGAACAGGGGACCTACGCAGTATTTT.